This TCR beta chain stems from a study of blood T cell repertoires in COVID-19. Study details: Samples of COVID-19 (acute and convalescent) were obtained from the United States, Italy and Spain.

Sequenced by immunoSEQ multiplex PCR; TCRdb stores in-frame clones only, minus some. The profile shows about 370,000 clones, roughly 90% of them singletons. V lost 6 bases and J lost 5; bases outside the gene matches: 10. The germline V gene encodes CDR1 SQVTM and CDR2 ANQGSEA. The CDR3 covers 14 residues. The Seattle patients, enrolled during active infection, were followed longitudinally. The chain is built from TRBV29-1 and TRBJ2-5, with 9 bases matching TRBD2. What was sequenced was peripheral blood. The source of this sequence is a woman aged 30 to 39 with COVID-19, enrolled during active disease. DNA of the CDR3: TGCAGCGTCGAGTTGGGGCGGGAGGGGGAGACCCAGTACTTC. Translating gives CSVELGREGETQYF.